This TCR beta chain emerged from a study of cytomegalovirus exposure and HLA in healthy donors. Study-wide results and limits: The study carried out a later analysis of TCR beta sequences. It associated approximately 17,000 of them with specific HLA alleles at a false discovery rate of 0.05.

The CDR3 runs to 14 residues. CDR1 MDHEN and CDR2 SYDVKM come from the germline V gene. V lost 6 bases, J lost 7 bases, and 11 bases stayed unmatched. For this clone: Its antigen is undetermined.

PCR primers comprised 60 Vbeta and 13 Jbeta primers. Some clones are missing from TCRdb's copy, which holds only in-frame ones; the method was immunoSEQ multiplex PCR. This table holds 200,000 to 300,000 clones, 84% found once. Though nominally healthy at sampling, donors likely had unrecorded immune exposures. The TCR comes from a woman in her thirties or forties in good health and CMV-seropositive. V usage is TRBV28 and J usage is TRBJ1-2; 7 nucleotides line up with TRBD1. Sequencing was carried out using PBMCs. CDR3 protein: CASRDRQGNRGYTF. Written as DNA, the CDR3 is TGTGCCAGCAGGGATAGACAGGGAAATCGTGGCTACACCTTC.